This T cell receptor beta chain was retrieved from a study of T cell repertoires in cytomegalovirus infection. Study as a whole: CMV epitopes that were recently identified and HLA-C-restricted were used alongside well-studied HLA-B-restricted ones. Study observations and caveats: Within the response measured ex vivo, HLA-C-restricted CMV-specific TCR beta clonotypes were dominant.

This clonotype has at least ten counts. Its antigen is currently unknown. Germline V gene sequence: CDR1 MDHEN, CDR2 SYDVKM. The ends lost 4 bases at V and 4 bases at J; junction bases unmatched: 5. CDR3 length: 15 residues. TCRdb fed the reads into MiXCR, producing one record per CDR3 protein. The sample includes hundreds of thousands of distinct CDR3 sequences, 25% to 30% of them seen just once. The clonotype comes from a human donor in good health (CMV status not recorded). Some clones in this sample may be carry-over from other donors' samples. Sequencing used cultured PBMCs, obtained from culture after CMV antigen stimulation. The genes are TRBV28 and TRBJ2-3, with TRBD2 matching over 10 bases. In DNA form, the CDR3 reads TGTGCCAGCAGTTCTAGCGGGAGTAGTGCAGATACGCAGTATTTT. Its translation: CASSSSGSSADTQYF.